These 21 T cell receptor beta chains share one sample of origin, sequenced in a study of T cells in Graves' hyperthyroidism and ophthalmopathy. The source material, RNA transcripts, was used to amplify TCR beta CDR3 regions. HTBI primers were employed in a first-round RT-PCR of the TCR CDR3. TCRdb itself ran the multiplex PCR reads through MiXCR, one entry per CDR3 protein. In the table there are about 640,000 distinct CDR3 sequences, less than 25% of which are singletons. Sequenced: blood. All receptors derive from a man aged 30 to 45 with Graves' ophthalmopathy.

This clonotype was counted at least ten times. The V gene is TRBV2, the J gene TRBJ2-7; D may be TRBD1 (6 bases). Germline V gene lookup returns CDR1 SNHLY and CDR2 FYNNEI. This CDR3 is 14 amino acids long. Trimming removed 7 bases at V and 3 bases at J, with 16 bases between. CDR3 residues: CASKVLGGNYEQYF. The CDR3 DNA sequence: TGTGCCAGCAAAGTTCTAGGGGGTAACTACGAGCAGTACTTC.

This clonotype showed up just a few times. The chain couples TRBV24-1 to TRBJ2-5; possibly TRBD2 for D (6 bases). From germline, CDR1 is KGHDR and CDR2 SFDVKD. Deletions cut 5 bases from V and 0 bases from J, with 18 bases between. The CDR3 covers 17 residues. The CDR3 loop is CATSVWSPRGNQETQYF. The CDR3 DNA reads TGTGCCACCAGTGTATGGTCCCCTCGCGGGAACCAAGAGACCCAGTACTTC.

This sequence joins TRBV7-9 and TRBJ2-1; 7 bases match TRBD1. V dropped 4 bases and J dropped 2; count of bases not matched to a gene: 11. The germline V gene has CDR1 SEHNR and CDR2 FQNEAQ (reference sequence). CDR3 length equals 17 residues. This CDR3 is CASSSVPGQSTYNEQFF. The DNA for the CDR3 is TGTGCCAGCAGCTCCGTCCCGGGACAGTCCACCTACAATGAGCAGTTCTTC.

The sample holds a few counts of this clonotype. The V and J genes are TRBV7-3 and TRBJ2-3, with TRBD2 as a possible D gene (6 bases). The CDR3 runs 16 residues. Germline lookup yields CDR1 SGHTA and CDR2 FQGTGA. V lost 1 base to trimming and J lost 7 bases, with 18 bases between them. CDR3 coding DNA: TGTGCCAGCAGCTTAAGCGGGACTCAACTGTGGAATACGCAGTATTTT. Translating it yields CASSLSGTQLWNTQYF.

This clonotype was recorded many times. The chain combines TRBV20-1 with TRBJ2-3; the match to TRBD2 covers 10 bases. Trimming took 6 bases from V and 3 from J; bases not matched to a gene: 12. This CDR3 spans 16 amino acids. CDR1 is DFQATT and CDR2 is SNEGSKA in the germline V gene (reference sequence). In nucleotides, the CDR3 is TGCAGTGCCGATGGACTAGCGGAGACGTGGACAGATACGCAGTATTTT. The encoded protein is CSADGLAETWTDTQYF.

This clonotype was seen ten or more times. The gene calls are TRBV7-9 and TRBJ2-7, with TRBD2 matching 9 bases. Trimming removed 0 bases from V and 6 bases from J; junction bases left unmatched: 6. The CDR3 contains 15 residues. CDR1 is SEHNR, CDR2 FQNEAQ, per germline (reference sequence). This CDR3 is CASSLALREGPEQYF. As DNA, the CDR3 is TGTGCCAGCAGCTTAGCGCTGCGGGAGGGCCCCGAGCAGTACTTC.

This clonotype was seen only once. The germline gene is not matched at one end of the junction; a read error may be the cause. The chain combines TRBV5-1 with TRBJ2-6; no reliable D call. The CDR3 contains 16 residues. Germline CDR1 reads SGHRS; CDR2 reads YFSETQ. As DNA, the CDR3 is TGCGTCAGCAGCTTTGAAGGACCCTCTGGGGCCAACGTCCTGACTTTC. It translates to CVSSFEGPSGANVLTF.

This clonotype turned up a few times. The chain recombines TRBV5-1 with TRBJ1-2; D is ambiguous. The CDR3 totals 13 residues. Germline V gene data show CDR1 as SGHRS and CDR2 as YFSETQ. The V end was cut by 0 bases, the J end by 6 bases, with 9 bases between. CDR3 bases: TGCGCCAGCAGCTTGGCCCTTGTCGATGGCTACACCTTC. Protein: CASSLALVDGYTF.

In its sample, this clonotype was seen a few times. V gene TRBV7-8 combines with J gene TRBJ1-5, with D possibly being TRBD1 (5 bases). This CDR3 is 15 amino acids long. Germline-derived CDR1 and CDR2 are SGHVS and FQNEAQ. V gave up 4 bases and J gave up 6 bases, with 16 bases separating them. CDR3 nucleotide sequence: TGTGCCAGCAGCTCCTCGAGGGGTCAGGGTCAGCCCCAGCATTTT. It yields the protein CASSSSRGQGQPQHF.

In its sample, this clonotype was seen a few times. The chain combines TRBV9 with TRBJ1-1; D is possibly TRBD1 (5 bases). CDR1 is SGDLS and CDR2 is YYNGEE in the germline V gene. Deletions cut 4 bases from V and 5 bases from J, with 15 bases between. The CDR3 length is 14 residues. The CDR3 sequence is CASSPDPRGTEAFF. CDR3 DNA: TGTGCCAGCAGCCCGGACCCCCGGGGGACTGAAGCTTTCTTT.

This clonotype occurred a few times. The rearrangement links TRBV29-1 to TRBJ2-5; D may match TRBD1 or TRBD2 (5 bases each). This CDR3 spans 12 amino acids. Per the germline V gene, CDR1 is SQVTM and CDR2 is ANQGSEA. This CDR3 reads CSLGQTGETQYF. CDR3 nucleotide sequence: TGCAGTCTCGGACAAACGGGGGAGACCCAGTACTTC.

This clonotype was seen a handful of times. This rearrangement joins TRBV4-3 to TRBJ1-1; a weak D match, TRBD1 (5 bases). Trimming removed 1 base from V and 0 bases from J, with 12 bases in between. In germline, CDR1 is LGHNA, CDR2 YSLEER. CDR3 size: 16 residues. CDR3 residues: CASSQGHNRLNTEAFF. The CDR3 DNA is TGCGCCAGCAGCCAAGGTCATAACAGGCTGAACACTGAAGCTTTCTTT.

This clonotype was detected ten times or more. The chain joins TRBV3-1 to TRBJ2-7; D may correspond to TRBD1 or TRBD2 (5 bases each). This CDR3 contains 16 residues. With 0 bases removed from V and 3 bases from J, the gap between germline ends came to 15 bases. The germline gives CDR1 LGHDT, CDR2 YNNKEL (reference sequence). The CDR3 DNA is TGTGCCAGCAGCCAAGAGGGGGTACCCGGACTCTACGAGCAGTACTTC. Translated: CASSQEGVPGLYEQYF.

This clonotype was observed at least ten times. V usage is TRBV2 and J usage is TRBJ2-1; D is unclear. The CDR3 loop spans 11 amino acids. The germline gives CDR1 SNHLY, CDR2 FYNNEI. V dropped 4 bases and J dropped 4 bases, with 2 bases sitting between them. The CDR3 spells CASSGYNEQFF. In nucleotides, the CDR3 is TGTGCCAGCAGTGGGTACAATGAGCAGTTCTTC.

This rearrangement joins TRBV2 to TRBJ2-2; D may correspond to TRBD1 or TRBD2 (5 bases each). Trimming removed 6 bases at V and 1 base at J, with 18 bases between. This CDR3 is 17 amino acids long. Germline loops: CDR1 SNHLY, CDR2 FYNNEI. In DNA, the CDR3 is TGTGCCAGCAGAGACAATCTGGGGGTGAGGAACACCGGGGAGCTGTTTTTT. It encodes CASRDNLGVRNTGELFF.

The V call is TRBV29-1, the J call TRBJ1-1; D not certain. Trimming cost V 5 bases and J 1 base, with 8 bases left between them. The CDR3 sequence is 12 residues long. Germline-derived CDR1 and CDR2 are SQVTM and ANQGSEA. CDR3 residues: CSVYGENTEAFF. CDR3 coding DNA: TGCAGCGTTTATGGGGAGAACACTGAAGCTTTCTTT.

As for this clonotype: The junction departs from germline at one end; a sequencing error may be responsible. The CDR3 DNA sequence: TGTGCCAGCAACCAAGATGGATGGGGGGCTGAAGCTTCCTTT. Its protein is CASNQDGWGAEASF. The chain links TRBV3-1 to TRBJ1-1; perhaps TRBD1 as D (6 bases). Germline V CDR1 and CDR2: LGHDT, YNNKEL (reference sequence). CDR3 length equals 14 residues.

The rearrangement joins TRBV5-1 to TRBJ2-1; 10 bases align to TRBD2. The CDR3 is 15 residues long. CDR1 is SGHRS and CDR2 is YFSETQ in the germline V gene. J lost 9 bases, V lost 2 bases, and 8 bases had no gene match. The CDR3 DNA follows: TGCGCCAGCAGCTTATCTAGCGGGAGAGTAGGTGAGCAGTTCTTC. This sequence encodes CASSLSSGRVGEQFF.

This clonotype has more than one count but fewer than ten. The CDR3 DNA follows: TGTGCCAGCTCACCGCGGACAATGAATAATTCACCCCTCCACTTT. It codes for CASSPRTMNNSPLHF. This chain connects TRBV18 to TRBJ1-6; the D gene is possibly TRBD1 (5 bases). The CDR3 is 15 amino acids. Trimming cost V 3 bases and J 5 bases, with 11 bases left between them. The germline gives CDR1 KGHSH, CDR2 LQKENI. The whole variable domain, filled in from reference TRBV18 and TRBJ1-6, reads NAGVMQNPRHLVRRRGQEARLRCSPMKGHSHVYWYRQLPEEGLKFMVYLQKENIIDESGMPKERFSAEFPKEGPSILRIQQVVRGDSAAYFCASSPRTMNNSPLHFGNGTRLTVT.

The chain uses TRBV30 and TRBJ2-7; 7 bases map to TRBD1. In germline, CDR1 is GTSNPN, CDR2 SVGIG (reference sequence). The length of the CDR3 is 14 residues. The V and J ends lost 2 bases and 0 bases, in that order; junction bases with no gene match: 4. The CDR3 loop reads CAWSMTGSSYEQYF. The CDR3 DNA sequence: TGTGCCTGGAGTATGACAGGGAGCTCCTACGAGCAGTACTTC.

This clonotype was seen a handful of times. V and J are TRBV28 and TRBJ1-1; unclear D gene. CDR3 length: 14 residues. The germline V gene encodes CDR1 MDHEN and CDR2 SYDVKM. V was shortened by 5 bases and J by 8 bases, with 18 bases between the two germline ends. The CDR3 region has the DNA TGTGCCAGCAGTACTAACACGGGGAAAGTGGAAGCTTTCTTT. It yields the protein CASSTNTGKVEAFF.